A selection of T cell receptor beta chains follows, all from one sample in a study of molecular identifiers for immune sequencing clone quantification. TCRdb ran MiXCR on the PCR reads and lists one entry per CDR3 protein. The data show some 650,000 distinct CDR3 sequences, with 15% to 20% seen just once and 0.85% held by the top ten. Sequencing input: naive CD8+ T cells from blood, with Jurkat cell RNA spiked in. These receptors were collected from a human donor in good health. Some libraries in this study had Jurkat cell RNA spiked in. CDR3s include the opening cysteine and the closing phenylalanine or tryptophan. The D gene is left open where the match is weak. The listing skips clone size in some rows; elsewhere it reads once, few, many or a size class.

>TRBV6-6|-|TRBJ2-2|many
CASSTNYRGTGELFF
TGTGCCAGCTCTACTAATTACCGAGGGACCGGGGAGCTGTTTTTT
>TRBV7-9|TRBD1|TRBJ2-7|many
CASSIGTGVYNEQYF
TGTGCCAGCAGCATCGGGACAGGGGTTTACAACGAGCAGTACTTC
>TRBV20-1|-|TRBJ1-4|few
CSARVSNGGTNEKLFF
TGCAGTGCTAGAGTATCTAATGGGGGAACTAATGAAAAACTGTTTTTT
>TRBV30|-|TRBJ2-6|many
CAWSSTKTHGPWANVLTF
TGTGCCTGGAGTAGCACTAAGACCCACGGACCCTGGGCCAACGTCCTGACTTTC
>TRBV30|TRBD2|TRBJ2-7|many
CAWRHALAGAEQYF
TGTGCCTGGAGGCATGCCCTAGCGGGAGCTGAGCAGTACTTC
>TRBV30|-|TRBJ2-7|-
CAWSVSGFGEQYF
TGTGCCTGGAGTGTATCGGGGTTCGGCGAGCAGTACTTC
>TRBV24-1|-|TRBJ2-2|many
CATSDHTGELFF
TGTGCCACCAGTGATCACACCGGGGAGCTGTTTTTT
>TRBV6-1|-|TRBJ2-3|many
CASSEYTDTQYF
TGTGCCAGCAGCGAATACACAGATACGCAGTATTTT
>TRBV4-1|-|TRBJ2-3|few
CASSQGDRWDTQYF
TGCGCCAGCAGCCAAGGGGACCGGTGGGATACGCAGTATTTT
>TRBV19|-|TRBJ2-1|-
CASTAWGAQGSNEQLF
TGTGCCAGTACTGCTTGGGGGGCGCAGGGTAGCAATGAGCAGCTCTTC
>TRBV4-3|-|TRBJ2-7|many
CASSQDRYVYEQYF
TGCGCCAGCAGCCAAGATCGTTATGTCTACGAGCAGTACTTC
>TRBV28|TRBD1|TRBJ1-1|many
CASRQGTEAFF
TGTGCCAGTCGACAGGGGACTGAAGCTTTCTTT
>TRBV19|TRBD1|TRBJ2-1|-
CASSPGTGGVEQFF
TGTGCCAGTAGTCCCGGGACAGGAGGAGTTGAGCAGTTCTTC
>TRBV7-2|-|TRBJ1-2|many
CASSLGGVYGYTF
TGTGCCAGCAGCTTAGGAGGGGTCTATGGCTACACCTTC
>TRBV29-1|-|TRBJ2-7|many
CSVVFETTNYEQYF
TGCAGCGTTGTTTTCGAGACAACAAACTACGAGCAGTACTTC
>TRBV7-9|TRBD1|TRBJ2-2|many
CASSTDRELAGELFF
TGTGCCAGCAGCACGGACAGGGAACTGGCCGGGGAGCTGTTTTTT